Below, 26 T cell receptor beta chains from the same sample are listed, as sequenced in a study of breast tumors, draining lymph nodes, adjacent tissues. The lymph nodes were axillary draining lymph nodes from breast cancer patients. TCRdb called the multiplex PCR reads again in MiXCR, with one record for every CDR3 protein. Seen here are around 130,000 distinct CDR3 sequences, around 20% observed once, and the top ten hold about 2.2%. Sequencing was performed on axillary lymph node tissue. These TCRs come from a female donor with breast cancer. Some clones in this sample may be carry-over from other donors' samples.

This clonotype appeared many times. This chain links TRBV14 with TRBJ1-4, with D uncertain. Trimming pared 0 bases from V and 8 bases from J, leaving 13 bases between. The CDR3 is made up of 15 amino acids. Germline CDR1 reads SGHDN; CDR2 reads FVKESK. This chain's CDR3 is CASSQDGIRLEKLFF. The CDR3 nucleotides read TGTGCCAGCAGCCAAGATGGAATTCGGCTGGAAAAACTGTTTTTT. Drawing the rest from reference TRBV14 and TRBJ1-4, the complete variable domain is EAGVTQFPSHSVIEKGQTVTLRCDPISGHDNLYWYRRVMGKEIKFLLHFVKESKQDESGMPNNRFLAERTGGTYSTLKVQPAELEDSGVYFCASSQDGIRLEKLFFGSGTQLSVL.

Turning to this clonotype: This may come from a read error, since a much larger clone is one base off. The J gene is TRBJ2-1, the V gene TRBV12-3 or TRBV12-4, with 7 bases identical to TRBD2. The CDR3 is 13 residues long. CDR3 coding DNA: TGTGCCAGCAGTTTCCAGCGGGGCGATGAGCGGTTCTTC. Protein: CASSFQRGDERFF.

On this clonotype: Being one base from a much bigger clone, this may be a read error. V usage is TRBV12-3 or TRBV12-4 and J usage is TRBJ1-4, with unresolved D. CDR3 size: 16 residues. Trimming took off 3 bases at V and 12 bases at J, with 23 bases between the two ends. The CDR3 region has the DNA TGTGCCAGCAGTTTGCCGGCAGGCGGAGCTAACGAAGAACTGTTTTTT. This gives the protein CASSLPAGGANEELFF.

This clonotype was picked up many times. The CDR3 DNA follows: TGCGCCAGCAGCCTTATTCCGGGACTAGCGAACGAGCAGTACTTC. As protein: CASSLIPGLANEQYF. This chain joins TRBV4-1 and TRBJ2-7, with 10 bases that match TRBD2. The CDR3 is 15 amino acids. CDR1 is MGHRA, CDR2 YSYEKL, per germline. V shed 4 bases, J shed 5 bases, and the junction held 8 bases outside the gene matches.

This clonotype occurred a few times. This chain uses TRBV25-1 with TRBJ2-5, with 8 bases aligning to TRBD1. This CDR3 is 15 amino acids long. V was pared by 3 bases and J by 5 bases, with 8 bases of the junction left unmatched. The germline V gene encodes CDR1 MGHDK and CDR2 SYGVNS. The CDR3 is CASSEGGQVFETQYF. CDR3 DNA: TGTGCCAGCAGTGAGGGGGGACAGGTCTTCGAGACCCAGTACTTC.

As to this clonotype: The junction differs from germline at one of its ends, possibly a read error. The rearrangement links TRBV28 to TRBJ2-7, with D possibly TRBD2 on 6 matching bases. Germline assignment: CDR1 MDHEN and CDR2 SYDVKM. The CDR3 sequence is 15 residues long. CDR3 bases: TGTGCCAGCAGTCCTCGGGGACTTACTTCCTACGAGCAGTGCTTC. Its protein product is CASSPRGLTSYEQCF.

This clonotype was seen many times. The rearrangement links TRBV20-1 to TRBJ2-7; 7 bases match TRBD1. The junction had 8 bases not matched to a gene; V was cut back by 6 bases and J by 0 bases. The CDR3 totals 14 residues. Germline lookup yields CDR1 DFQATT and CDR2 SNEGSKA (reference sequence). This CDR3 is CSAGQVESSYEQYF. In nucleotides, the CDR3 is TGCAGTGCCGGACAGGTCGAGAGCTCCTACGAGCAGTACTTC.

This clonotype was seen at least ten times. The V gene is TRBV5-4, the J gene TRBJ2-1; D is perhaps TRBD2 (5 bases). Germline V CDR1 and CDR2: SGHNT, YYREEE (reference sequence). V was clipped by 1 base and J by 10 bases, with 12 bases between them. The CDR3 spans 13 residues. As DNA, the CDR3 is TGTGCCAGCAGCTTGCCGGGGTCGAGGGAGCAGTTCTTC. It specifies CASSLPGSREQFF.

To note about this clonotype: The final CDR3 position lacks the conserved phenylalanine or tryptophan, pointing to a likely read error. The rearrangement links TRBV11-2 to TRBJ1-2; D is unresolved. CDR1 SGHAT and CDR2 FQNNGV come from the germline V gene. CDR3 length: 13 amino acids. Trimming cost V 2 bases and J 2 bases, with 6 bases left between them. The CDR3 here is CASSLSGNYGYTL. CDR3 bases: TGTGCCAGCAGCTTATCGGGGAACTATGGCTACACCCTC.

The CDR3 spells CASRLIPGTGSSGSGNTIYF. In DNA form, the CDR3 reads TGTGCCAGCAGACTTATTCCCGGGACAGGGAGTTCAGGCTCTGGAAACACCATATATTTT. The V call is TRBV28, the J call TRBJ1-3; TRBD1 aligns across 9 bases. This CDR3 has 20 residues. The V gene end was trimmed by 6 bases and the J gene end by 0 bases; junction bases not matched to a gene: 18. In germline, CDR1 is MDHEN, CDR2 SYDVKM.

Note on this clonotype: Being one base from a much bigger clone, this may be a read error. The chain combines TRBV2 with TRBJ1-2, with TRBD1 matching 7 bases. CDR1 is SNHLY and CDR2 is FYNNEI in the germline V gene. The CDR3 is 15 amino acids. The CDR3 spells CASSGDSLSFSGCTF. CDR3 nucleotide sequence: TGTGCCAGCAGCGGGGACAGCCTCTCCTTTTCTGGCTGCACCTTC.

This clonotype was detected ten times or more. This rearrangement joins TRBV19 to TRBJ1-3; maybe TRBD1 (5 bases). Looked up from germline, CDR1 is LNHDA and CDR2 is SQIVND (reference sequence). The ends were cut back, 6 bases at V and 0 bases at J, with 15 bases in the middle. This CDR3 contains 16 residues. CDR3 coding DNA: TGTGCCAGTAGACCGGGACCCTCAAGCTCTGGAAACACCATATATTTT. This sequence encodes CASRPGPSSSGNTIYF.

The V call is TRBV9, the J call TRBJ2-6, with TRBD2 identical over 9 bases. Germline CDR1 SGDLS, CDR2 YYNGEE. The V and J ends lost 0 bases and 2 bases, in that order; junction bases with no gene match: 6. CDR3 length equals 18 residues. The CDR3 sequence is CASSVAVAGVTGANVLTF. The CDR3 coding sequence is TGTGCCAGCAGCGTAGCGGTAGCGGGAGTAACTGGGGCCAACGTCCTGACTTTC. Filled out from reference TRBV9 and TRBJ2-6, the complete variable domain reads DSGVTQTPKHLITATGQRVTLRCSPRSGDLSVYWYQQSLDQGLQFLIQYYNGEERAKGNILERFSAQQFPDLHSELNLSSLELGDSALYFCASSVAVAGVTGANVLTFGAGSRLTVL.

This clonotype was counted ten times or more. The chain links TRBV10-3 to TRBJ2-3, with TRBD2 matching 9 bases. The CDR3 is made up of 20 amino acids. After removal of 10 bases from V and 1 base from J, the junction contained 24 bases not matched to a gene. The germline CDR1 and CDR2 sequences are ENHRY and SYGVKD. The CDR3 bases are TGTGCCACCTGGAGGCCCGGTGGGCTAGCGGGAATGGATCGCACAGATACGCAGTATTTT. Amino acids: CATWRPGGLAGMDRTDTQYF.

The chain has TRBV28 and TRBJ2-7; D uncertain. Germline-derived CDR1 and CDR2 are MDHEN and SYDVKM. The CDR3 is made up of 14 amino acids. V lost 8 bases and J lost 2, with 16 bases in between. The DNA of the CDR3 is TGTGCCAGCGGAGTCGTAGGCGGTACCTACGAGCAGTACTTC. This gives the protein CASGVVGGTYEQYF. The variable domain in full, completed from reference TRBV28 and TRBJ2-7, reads DVKVTQSSRYLVKRTGEKVFLECVQDMDHENMFWYRQDPGLGLRLIYFSYDVKMKEKGDIPEGYSVSREKKERFSLILESASTNQTSMYLCASGVVGGTYEQYFGPGTRLTVT.

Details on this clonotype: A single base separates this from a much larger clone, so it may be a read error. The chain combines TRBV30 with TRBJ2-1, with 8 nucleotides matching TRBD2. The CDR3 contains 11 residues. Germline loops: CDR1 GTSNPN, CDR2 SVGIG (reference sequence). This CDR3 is CAAGLGSEQSF. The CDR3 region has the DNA TGTGCCGCGGGACTAGGAAGTGAGCAGTCCTTC.

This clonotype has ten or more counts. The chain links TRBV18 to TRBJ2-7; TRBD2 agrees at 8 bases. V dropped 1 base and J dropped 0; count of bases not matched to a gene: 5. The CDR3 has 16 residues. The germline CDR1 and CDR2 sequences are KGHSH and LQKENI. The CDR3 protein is CASSPLRGGSSYEQYF. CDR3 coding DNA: TGTGCCAGCTCACCACTTCGCGGGGGGAGCTCCTACGAGCAGTACTTC.

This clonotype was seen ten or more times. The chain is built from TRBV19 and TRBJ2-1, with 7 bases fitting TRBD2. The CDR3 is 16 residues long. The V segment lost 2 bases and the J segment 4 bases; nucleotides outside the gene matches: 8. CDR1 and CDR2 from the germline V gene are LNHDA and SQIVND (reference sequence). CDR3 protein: CASSITASGPYNEQFF. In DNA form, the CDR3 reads TGTGCCAGTAGTATAACAGCTAGCGGACCATACAATGAGCAGTTCTTC.

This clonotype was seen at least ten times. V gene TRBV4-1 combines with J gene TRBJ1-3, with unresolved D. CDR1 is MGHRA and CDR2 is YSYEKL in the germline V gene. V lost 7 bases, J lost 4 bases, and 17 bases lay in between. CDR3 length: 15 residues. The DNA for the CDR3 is TGCGCCAGCAACCTGCAAGCCTACGGGGGAAACACCATATATTTT. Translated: CASNLQAYGGNTIYF.

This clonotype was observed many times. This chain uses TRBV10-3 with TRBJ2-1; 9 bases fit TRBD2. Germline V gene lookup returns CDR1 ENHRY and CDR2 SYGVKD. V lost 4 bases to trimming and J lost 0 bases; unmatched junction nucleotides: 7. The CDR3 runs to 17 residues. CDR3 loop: CAISAYAGGASYNEQFF. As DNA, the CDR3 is TGTGCCATCAGTGCCTACGCGGGGGGGGCCTCCTACAATGAGCAGTTCTTC.

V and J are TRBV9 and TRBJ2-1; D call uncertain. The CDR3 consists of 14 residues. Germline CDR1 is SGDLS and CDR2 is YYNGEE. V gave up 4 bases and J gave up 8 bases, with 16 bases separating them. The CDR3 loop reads CASSPKASCDEQFF. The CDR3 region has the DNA TGTGCCAGCAGCCCCAAGGCCTCCTGCGATGAGCAGTTCTTC.

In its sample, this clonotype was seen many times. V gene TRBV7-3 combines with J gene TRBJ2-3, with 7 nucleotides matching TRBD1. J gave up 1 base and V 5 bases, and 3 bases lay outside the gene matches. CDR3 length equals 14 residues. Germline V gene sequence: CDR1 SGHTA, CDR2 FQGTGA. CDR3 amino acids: CASSQTGGTDTQYF. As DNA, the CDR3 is TGTGCCAGCAGCCAAACAGGGGGCACAGATACGCAGTATTTT.

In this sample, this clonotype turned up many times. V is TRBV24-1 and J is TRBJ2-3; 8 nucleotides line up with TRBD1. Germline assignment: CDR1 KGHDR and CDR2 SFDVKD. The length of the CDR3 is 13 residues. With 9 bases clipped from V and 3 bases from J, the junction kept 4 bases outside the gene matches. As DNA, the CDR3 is TGTGCCACCTCAGGACAGGGTACAGATACGCAGTATTTT. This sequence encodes CATSGQGTDTQYF.

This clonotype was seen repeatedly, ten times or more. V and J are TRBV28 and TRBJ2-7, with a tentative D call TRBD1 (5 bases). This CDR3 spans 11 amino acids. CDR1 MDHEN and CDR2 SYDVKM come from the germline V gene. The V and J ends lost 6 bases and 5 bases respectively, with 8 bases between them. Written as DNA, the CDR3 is TGTGCCAGCAGCAGGGCCCACGAGCAGTACTTC. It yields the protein CASSRAHEQYF.

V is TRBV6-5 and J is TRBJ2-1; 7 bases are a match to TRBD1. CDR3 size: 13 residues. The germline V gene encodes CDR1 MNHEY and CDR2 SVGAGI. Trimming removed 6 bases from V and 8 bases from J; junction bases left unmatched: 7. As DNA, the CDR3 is TGTGCCAGCAGCTCCAACAGGGGCCATGAGCAGTTCTTC. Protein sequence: CASSSNRGHEQFF.

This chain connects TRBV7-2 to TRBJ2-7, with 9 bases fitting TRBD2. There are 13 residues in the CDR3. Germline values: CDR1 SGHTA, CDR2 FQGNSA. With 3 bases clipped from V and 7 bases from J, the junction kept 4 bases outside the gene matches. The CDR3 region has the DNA TGTGCCAGCAGCTTGGGGGCGGGAGGGGAGCAGTACTTC. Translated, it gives CASSLGAGGEQYF.